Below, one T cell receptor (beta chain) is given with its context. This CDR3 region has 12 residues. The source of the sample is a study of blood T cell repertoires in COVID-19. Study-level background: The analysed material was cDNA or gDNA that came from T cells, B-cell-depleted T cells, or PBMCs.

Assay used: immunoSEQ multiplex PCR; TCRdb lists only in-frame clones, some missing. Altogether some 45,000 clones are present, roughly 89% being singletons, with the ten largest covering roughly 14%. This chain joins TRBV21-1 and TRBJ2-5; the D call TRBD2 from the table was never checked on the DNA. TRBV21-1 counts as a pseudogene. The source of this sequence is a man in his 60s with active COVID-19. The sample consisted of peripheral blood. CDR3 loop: CASSKGGETQYF. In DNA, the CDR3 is TGTGCCAGCAGCAAAGGAGGGGAGACCCAGTACTTC.